Listed here are 24 T cell receptor beta chains from one sample, sequenced in a study of blood T cells in healthy people across ages. A second PCR of about 7 to 11 cycles used a sample-barcoded 5' primer and a J-beta primer mix. TCRdb processed the 5' RACE reads anew with MiXCR; each CDR3 protein has one entry. The table records about 830,000 distinct CDR3 sequences, approximately 67% of them present only once. Material: blood. The receptors shown here come from a man younger than 45 in good health.

This clonotype was seen a handful of times. The rearrangement joins TRBV10-3 to TRBJ2-7; 8 bases map to TRBD1. CDR3 length equals 15 residues. CDR1 ENHRY and CDR2 SYGVKD come from the germline V gene. Germline trimming cut 0 bases from V and 6 bases from J; bases unmatched to any gene: 7. This CDR3 is CAISESGQGEFEQYF. The CDR3 bases are TGTGCCATCAGTGAGTCTGGACAGGGCGAATTCGAGCAGTACTTC.

The chain is built from TRBV7-2 and TRBJ1-2; 7 bases map to TRBD1. Germline values: CDR1 SGHTA, CDR2 FQGNSA. The CDR3 covers 14 residues. The V gene end was trimmed by 6 bases and the J gene end by 3 bases; junction bases not matched to a gene: 7. The CDR3 here is CASSQHQGDYGYTF. Written as DNA, the CDR3 is TGTGCCAGCAGTCAACATCAGGGGGACTATGGCTACACCTTC.

This chain connects TRBV10-3 to TRBJ1-1; D might be TRBD1 (6 bases). The germline V gene has CDR1 ENHRY and CDR2 SYGVKD. The CDR3 consists of 14 residues. Trimming took off 6 bases at V and 1 base at J, with 12 bases between the two ends. The CDR3 DNA reads TGTGCCATCAGGACGGACAGTCCGAACACTGAAGCTTTCTTT. Amino acids: CAIRTDSPNTEAFF.

The rearrangement joins TRBV18 to TRBJ2-1; a weak D match, TRBD1 (5 bases). Germline V gene sequence: CDR1 KGHSH, CDR2 LQKENI. V lost 6 bases to trimming and J lost 4 bases, with 19 bases between them. The CDR3 length is 16 residues. The CDR3, as DNA: TGTGCCAGCTCCAAGAACGACAGAGACGTTTACAATGAGCAGTTCTTC. Amino acid sequence: CASSKNDRDVYNEQFF.

This chain uses TRBV6-2 or TRBV6-3 with TRBJ2-5; TRBD1 matches 10 bases. Judging by the DNA end, TRBJ2-7 fits better; the J call may be wrong. CDR3 size: 14 residues. The germline V gene has CDR1 MNHEY and CDR2 SVGEGT. CDR3 DNA sequence: TGTGCCAGCATAGGCGGACAGGGGGTTCACGAGCAGTACTTC. Translated, it gives CASIGGQGVHEQYF.

This chain links TRBV14 with TRBJ2-1, with 10 positions matching TRBD1. Germline V gene lookup returns CDR1 SGHDN and CDR2 FVKESK. V shed 4 bases and J 6 bases; nucleotides not matched to a gene: 12. This CDR3 comprises 17 residues. In DNA form, the CDR3 reads TGTGCCAGCAGCCCTCCCCCTCGGGGACAGGGGTTCAATGAGCAGTTCTTC. Protein: CASSPPPRGQGFNEQFF.

This clonotype has a handful of counts. The rearrangement joins TRBV15 to TRBJ1-5; unclear D gene. V lost 1 base and J 6 bases, leaving 7 bases between the germline ends. The CDR3 consists of 13 residues. Germline-derived CDR1 and CDR2 are LNHNV and YYDKDF (reference sequence). The CDR3 nucleotides read TGTGCCACCAGCAGAGGGTGGGGTCAGCCCCAGCATTTT. Residues: CATSRGWGQPQHF.

This clonotype was seen once. The junction and the germline gene differ at one end; a read error may be behind it. The chain couples TRBV5-1 to TRBJ2-1; 7 bases map to TRBD2. CDR1 SGHRS and CDR2 YFSETQ come from the germline V gene. The CDR3 length is 15 residues. As DNA, the CDR3 is TGCGCCAACAGCCAGACAGACCCTAGCGGCAATGAGCAGTTCTTC. It translates to CANSQTDPSGNEQFF.

This clonotype has just a few counts. The chain has TRBV4-2 and TRBJ1-6; tentatively, D is TRBD1 (5 bases). The CDR3 spans 15 residues. Trimming shortened V by 2 bases and J by 11 bases, and 16 bases separated the two germline ends. Germline V CDR1 and CDR2: LGHNA, YNFKEQ. CDR3 loop: CASSQIWGLGAPLHF. CDR3 sequence (DNA): TGTGCCAGCAGCCAAATTTGGGGCCTAGGGGCACCCCTCCACTTT.

To note about this clonotype: An end of the junction differs from the germline gene, which may be a read error. The J gene is TRBJ2-1, the V gene TRBV12-3 or TRBV12-4; D gene unclear. CDR3 size: 12 residues. CDR3 sequence: CVSSGSYNEQFF. The CDR3 nucleotides are TGTGTCAGCAGTGGCTCCTACAATGAGCAGTTCTTC.

The rearrangement uses TRBV7-9 and TRBJ1-4; the D is unclear. CDR3 length equals 11 residues. Germline CDR1 reads SEHNR; CDR2 reads FQNEAQ (reference sequence). The germline V and J ends were trimmed by 3 bases and 6 bases, with 2 bases remaining between them. CDR3 loop: CASSFDEKLFF. The DNA for the CDR3 is TGTGCCAGCAGCTTTGATGAAAAACTGTTTTTT. Complete variable domain (other parts from reference TRBV7-9 and TRBJ1-4): DTGVSQNPRHKITKRGQNVTFRCDPISEHNRLYWYRQTLGQGPEFLTYFQNEAQLEKSRLLSDRFSAERPKGSFSTLEIQRTEQGDSAMYLCASSFDEKLFFGSGTQLSVL.

The J gene is TRBJ1-2, the V gene TRBV9; 7 positions match TRBD1. Looked up from germline, CDR1 is SGDLS and CDR2 is YYNGEE. This CDR3 comprises 15 residues. V was clipped by 0 bases and J by 3 bases; unmatched bases: 5. CDR3 sequence: CASSVEAGGDYGYTF. The CDR3 DNA follows: TGTGCCAGCAGCGTAGAGGCAGGGGGGGACTATGGCTACACCTTC.

The chain is built from TRBV27 and TRBJ2-5; a weak D match, TRBD2 (5 bases). Trimming stripped 5 bases from V and 1 base from J, with 14 bases between. Per the germline V gene, CDR1 is MNHEY and CDR2 is SMNVEV (reference sequence). This CDR3 contains 15 residues. This CDR3 is CASSPGAGFQETQYF. Here the CDR3 DNA reads TGTGCCAGCAGTCCCGGTGCGGGTTTCCAAGAGACCCAGTACTTC.

This clonotype was detected only a few times. The rearrangement joins TRBV7-2 to TRBJ2-5, with a possible D match to TRBD1 (5 bases). Trimming removed 0 bases at V and 5 bases at J, with 7 bases between. The CDR3 is made up of 13 amino acids. From germline, CDR1 is SGHTA and CDR2 FQGNSA. This CDR3 is CASSLARDETQYF. The CDR3 DNA sequence: TGTGCCAGCAGCTTAGCCAGGGATGAGACCCAGTACTTC. The full variable domain, its missing parts supplied by reference TRBV7-2 and TRBJ2-5, is GAGVSQSPSNKVTEKGKDVELRCDPISGHTALYWYRQSLGQGLEFLIYFQGNSAPDKSGLPSDRFSAERTGGSVSTLTIQRTQQEDSAVYLCASSLARDETQYFGPGTRLLVL.

CDR3: CSVLGAGAGNTIYF. CDR3 DNA sequence: TGCAGCGTGCTGGGGGCAGGGGCTGGAAACACCATATATTTT. V usage is TRBV29-1 and J usage is TRBJ1-3, with D possibly being TRBD1 (6 bases). This CDR3 comprises 14 residues. The germline V gene has CDR1 SQVTM and CDR2 ANQGSEA. Trimming removed 6 bases at V and 2 bases at J, with 14 bases between.

The DNA of the CDR3 is TGTGCCAGCAGACCCAGGGTGGGGTCCTACAATGAGCAGTTCTTC. Encoded protein: CASRPRVGSYNEQFF. The V and J genes are TRBV27 and TRBJ2-1, with a possible D match to TRBD1 (5 bases). V was shortened by 6 bases and J by 1 base, with 13 bases between the two germline ends. The CDR3 covers 15 residues. The germline gives CDR1 MNHEY, CDR2 SMNVEV (reference sequence).

This clonotype was seen a handful of times. The chain combines TRBV10-3 with TRBJ2-7; D is possibly TRBD1 (6 bases). Trimming took off 4 bases at V and 0 bases at J, with 10 bases between the two ends. The CDR3 runs to 14 residues. CDR1 and CDR2 from the germline V gene are ENHRY and SYGVKD. The DNA of the CDR3 is TGTGCCATCAGTGTTGTGGGGGCCTCCTACGAGCAGTACTTC. Its protein is CAISVVGASYEQYF.

As DNA, the CDR3 is TGTGCCAGCAGTTTCGCGACGGGACAACAAGAGACCCAGTACTTC. This gives the protein CASSFATGQQETQYF. The chain carries TRBV12-3 or TRBV12-4 and TRBJ2-5, with D maybe TRBD1 (6 bases). V gave up 3 bases and J gave up 2 bases, with 13 bases separating them. The CDR3 has 15 amino acids.

On this clonotype itself: A read error may explain this, as a much larger clone is one base away. CDR3 protein: CASSFEGALVNEQYF. The CDR3, as DNA: TGTGCCAGCAGCTTCGAGGGGGCTCTCGTCAATGAGCAGTACTTC. The rearrangement uses TRBV7-8 and TRBJ2-1; 7 nucleotides line up with TRBD1. The closer fit of TRBJ2-7 to the DNA end suggests the J call may be wrong. Germline CDR1 SGHVS, CDR2 FQNEAQ. This CDR3 contains 15 residues.

V and J are TRBV29-1 and TRBJ2-3; D might be TRBD2 (5 bases). V gave up 5 bases and J gave up 4 bases, with 13 bases separating them. CDR3 length equals 13 residues. Germline CDR1 SQVTM, CDR2 ANQGSEA. CDR3 sequence: CSVRKGEADTQYF. The CDR3 DNA reads TGCAGCGTTCGTAAGGGAGAGGCAGATACGCAGTATTTT.

Only a few counts were recorded for this clonotype. The gene calls are TRBV20-1 and TRBJ1-2, with 7 nucleotides matching TRBD1. CDR1 and CDR2 (germline): DFQATT, SNEGSKA (reference sequence). The CDR3 runs 11 residues. The V segment lost 3 bases and the J segment 8 bases; nucleotides outside the gene matches: 3. The CDR3 DNA reads TGCAGTGCTAGGGGAGGGGGCGGCTACACCTTC. Amino acids: CSARGGGGYTF.

This clonotype has a handful of counts. The CDR3 DNA sequence: TGTGCCAGCAGCCAAGAGGCCAGGATGTCCTACAATGAGCAGTTCTTC. This sequence encodes CASSQEARMSYNEQFF. This sequence joins TRBV4-2 and TRBJ2-1; no clear D gene. The CDR3 is made up of 16 amino acids. Germline CDR1 reads LGHNA; CDR2 reads YNFKEQ. The V end lost 0 bases, the J end lost 1 base, and 10 bases lay between the germline ends.

The V and J genes are TRBV9 and TRBJ1-2, with D uncertain. The germline CDR1 and CDR2 sequences are SGDLS and YYNGEE. The CDR3 is 13 amino acids. Between the trimmed V and J ends, which lost 4 bases and 4 bases, there was a span of 11 bases. CDR3 sequence reads: CASSTGPIYGYTF. The CDR3 DNA reads as TGTGCCAGCAGCACCGGGCCTATCTATGGCTACACCTTC.

This clonotype was detected a few times. The CDR3, as DNA: TGCAGTGCTAATTTCCGGGAATCTACCTACAATGAGCAGTTCTTC. This gives the protein CSANFRESTYNEQFF. The rearrangement joins TRBV20-1 to TRBJ2-1; D is possibly TRBD2 (5 bases). Trimming removed 4 bases at V and 2 bases at J, with 15 bases between. This CDR3 is built from 15 residues. Per the germline V gene, CDR1 is DFQATT and CDR2 is SNEGSKA (reference sequence).